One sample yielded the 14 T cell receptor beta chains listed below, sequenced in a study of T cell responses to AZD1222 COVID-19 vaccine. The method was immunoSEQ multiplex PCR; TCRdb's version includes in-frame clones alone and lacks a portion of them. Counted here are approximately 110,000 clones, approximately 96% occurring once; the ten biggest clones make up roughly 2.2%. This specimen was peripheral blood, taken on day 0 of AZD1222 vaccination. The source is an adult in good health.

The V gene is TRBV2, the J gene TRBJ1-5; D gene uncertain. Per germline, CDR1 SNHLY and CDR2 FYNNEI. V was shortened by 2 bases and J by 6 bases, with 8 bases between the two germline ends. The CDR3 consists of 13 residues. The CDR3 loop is CASSELRGQPQHF. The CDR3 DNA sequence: TGTGCCAGCAGTGAACTGCGAGGTCAGCCCCAGCATTTT.

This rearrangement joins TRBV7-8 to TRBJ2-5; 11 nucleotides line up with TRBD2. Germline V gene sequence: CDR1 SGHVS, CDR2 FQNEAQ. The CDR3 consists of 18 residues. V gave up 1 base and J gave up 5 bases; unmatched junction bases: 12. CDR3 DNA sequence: TGTGCCAGCAGCTTAGGTTACATTAGCGGGGGGGCCGATGAGACCCAGTACTTC. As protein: CASSLGYISGGADETQYF.

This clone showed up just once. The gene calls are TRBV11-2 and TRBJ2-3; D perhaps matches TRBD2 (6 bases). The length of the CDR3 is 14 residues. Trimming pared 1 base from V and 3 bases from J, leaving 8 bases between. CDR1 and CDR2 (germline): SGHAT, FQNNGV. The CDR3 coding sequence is TGTGCCAGCAGCTTAGTCGGGGGTACAGATACGCAGTATTTT. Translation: CASSLVGGTDTQYF.

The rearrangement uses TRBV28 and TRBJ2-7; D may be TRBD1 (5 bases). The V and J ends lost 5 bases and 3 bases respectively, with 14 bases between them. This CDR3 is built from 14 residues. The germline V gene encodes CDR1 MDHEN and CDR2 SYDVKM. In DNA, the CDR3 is TGTGCCAGCAGTCCCCCAGGGTTTTTCTACGAGCAGTACTTC. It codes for CASSPPGFFYEQYF.

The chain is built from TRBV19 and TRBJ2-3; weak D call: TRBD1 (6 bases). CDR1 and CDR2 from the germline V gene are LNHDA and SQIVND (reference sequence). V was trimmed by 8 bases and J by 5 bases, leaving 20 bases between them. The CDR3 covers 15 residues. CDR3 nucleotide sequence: TGTGCCAGTGCTTGGAGAGGGACAAGTTTAGATACGCAGTATTTT. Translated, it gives CASAWRGTSLDTQYF.

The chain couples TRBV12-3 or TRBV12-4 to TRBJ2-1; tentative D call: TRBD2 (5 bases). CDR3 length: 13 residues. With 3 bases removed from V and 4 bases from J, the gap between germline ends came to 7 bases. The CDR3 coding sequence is TGTGCCAGCAGTTTGGGAGTTTACAATGAGCAGTTCTTC. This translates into CASSLGVYNEQFF.

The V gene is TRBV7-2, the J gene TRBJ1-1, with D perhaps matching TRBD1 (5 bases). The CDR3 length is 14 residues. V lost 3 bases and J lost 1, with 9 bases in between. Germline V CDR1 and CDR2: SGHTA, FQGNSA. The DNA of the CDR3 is TGTGCCAGCAGCTTCAGAGGGACGAACACTGAAGCTTTCTTT. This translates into CASSFRGTNTEAFF.

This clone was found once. The CDR3 loop is CAMGTDSNQPQHF. As DNA, the CDR3 is TGTGCCATGGGGACGGATAGCAATCAGCCCCAGCATTTT. The V and J genes are TRBV10-3 and TRBJ1-5, with D possibly being TRBD1 (5 bases). Between the trimmed V and J ends, which lost 9 bases and 0 bases, there was a span of 9 bases. CDR1 is ENHRY and CDR2 is SYGVKD in the germline V gene. The CDR3 length is 13 residues.

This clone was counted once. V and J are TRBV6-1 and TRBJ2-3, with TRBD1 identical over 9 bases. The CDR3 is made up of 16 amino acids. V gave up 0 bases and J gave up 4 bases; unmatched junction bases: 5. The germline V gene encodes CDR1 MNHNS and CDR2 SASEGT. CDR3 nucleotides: TGTGCCAGCAGTGAAGCTGGGGGGACAGGGTCAGATACGCAGTATTTT. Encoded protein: CASSEAGGTGSDTQYF.

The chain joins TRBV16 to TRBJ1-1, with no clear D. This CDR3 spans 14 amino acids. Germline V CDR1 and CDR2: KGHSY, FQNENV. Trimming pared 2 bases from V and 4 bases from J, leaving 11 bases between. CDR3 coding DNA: TGTGCCAGCAGCCAAGGGTCCGGGGTCACTGAAGCTTTCTTT. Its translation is CASSQGSGVTEAFF.

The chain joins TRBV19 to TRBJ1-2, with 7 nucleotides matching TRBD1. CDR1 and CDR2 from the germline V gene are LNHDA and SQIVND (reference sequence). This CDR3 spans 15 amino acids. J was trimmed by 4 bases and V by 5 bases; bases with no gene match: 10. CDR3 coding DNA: TGTGCCAGTAGTCTCGCGACAGGGACGGTCTATGGCTACACCTTC. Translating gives CASSLATGTVYGYTF.

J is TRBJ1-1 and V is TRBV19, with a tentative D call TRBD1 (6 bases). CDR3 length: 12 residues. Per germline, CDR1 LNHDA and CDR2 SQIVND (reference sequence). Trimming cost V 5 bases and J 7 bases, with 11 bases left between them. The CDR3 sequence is CASSATGLEAFF. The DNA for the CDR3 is TGTGCCAGTAGTGCAACAGGGCTTGAAGCTTTCTTT. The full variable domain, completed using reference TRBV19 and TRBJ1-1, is DGGITQSPKYLFRKEGQNVTLSCEQNLNHDAMYWYRQDPGQGLRLIYYSQIVNDFQKGDIAEGYSVSREKKESFPLTVTSAQKNPTAFYLCASSATGLEAFFGQGTRLTVV.

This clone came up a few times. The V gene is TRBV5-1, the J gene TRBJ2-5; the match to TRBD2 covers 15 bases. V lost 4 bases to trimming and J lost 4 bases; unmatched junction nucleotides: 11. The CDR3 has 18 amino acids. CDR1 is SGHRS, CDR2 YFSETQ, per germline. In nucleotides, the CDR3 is TGCGCCAGCAGCCCGGGACTAGCGGGAGGAAGTAAGGGAGAGACCCAGTACTTC. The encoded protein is CASSPGLAGGSKGETQYF.

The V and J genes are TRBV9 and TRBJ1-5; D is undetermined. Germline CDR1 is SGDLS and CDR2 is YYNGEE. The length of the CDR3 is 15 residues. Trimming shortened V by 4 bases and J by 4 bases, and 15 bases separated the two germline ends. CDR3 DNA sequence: TGTGCCAGCAGCTTCGGGCCGGAGGGAAATCAGCCCCAGCATTTT. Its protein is CASSFGPEGNQPQHF.